This T cell receptor (beta chain) emerged from a study of cytomegalovirus exposure and HLA in healthy donors. Looking at the study overall: The 120 or so validation repertoires used a platform that matched the one used for the 600 to 750 first-cohort repertoires, as a later analysis reported.

The germline V gene has CDR1 SQVTM and CDR2 ANQGSEA. There are 13 residues in the CDR3. Germline trimming cut 7 bases from V and 4 bases from J; bases unmatched to any gene: 7. Study-wide results and caveats: High specificity and sensitivity for cytomegalovirus status were reported for the classifier. Among the CMV-associated chains, three were confirmed in vitro as specific for CMV antigens.

Notes on this clone: Its target is not known.

This table comes from immunoSEQ multiplex PCR, and its TCRdb copy is limited to in-frame clones, with some not included. The sample includes around 94,000 clones, approximately 95% of them seen just once. Sequencing was done on a sample of PBMCs. The source of this sequence is a woman aged 18-29 years in good health and CMV-seronegative. The chain carries TRBV29-1 and TRBJ2-1; TRBD2 agrees at 7 bases. The CDR3 region has the DNA TGCAGCGGGGGAGCGGGACTTTACAATGAGCAGTTCTTC. Its translation: CSGGAGLYNEQFF.